This TCR beta chain stems from a study of human T cells and chemical hapten exposure. Study information: While the approximately 24-week study was under way, patients received diphenylcyclopropenone on the scalp every week.

This clonotype was detected many times. One entry per CDR3 protein, called by TCRdb with MiXCR from the RACE reads. The sample consists of fewer than 50,000 distinct CDR3 sequences, over 7.5% of them appearing once. The length of the CDR3 is 14 residues. CDR1 is SNHLY, CDR2 FYNNEI, per germline. V was clipped by 4 bases and J by 6 bases, with 13 bases between them. As to time point: patch test 3, about 24 weeks after DPC sensitization. Specified treatment: therapeutic diphenylcyclopropenone sensitization with weekly scalp DPC. Total RNA was isolated from unfractionated whole blood. Donors were 18 to 70-year-old alopecia patients suitable for DPC.

The J gene is TRBJ2-1, the V gene TRBV2, with D hard to call. The input for sequencing was whole blood, taken in connection with sensitization to the hapten diphenylcyclopropenone (DPC). This sequence was found in a man aged 50-59 years with alopecia areata. Some clones in this sample may be carry-over from other donors' samples. As DNA, the CDR3 is TGTGCCAGCAGTGTTTTGGGTACGACCAATGAGCAGTTCTTC. Protein sequence: CASSVLGTTNEQFF.